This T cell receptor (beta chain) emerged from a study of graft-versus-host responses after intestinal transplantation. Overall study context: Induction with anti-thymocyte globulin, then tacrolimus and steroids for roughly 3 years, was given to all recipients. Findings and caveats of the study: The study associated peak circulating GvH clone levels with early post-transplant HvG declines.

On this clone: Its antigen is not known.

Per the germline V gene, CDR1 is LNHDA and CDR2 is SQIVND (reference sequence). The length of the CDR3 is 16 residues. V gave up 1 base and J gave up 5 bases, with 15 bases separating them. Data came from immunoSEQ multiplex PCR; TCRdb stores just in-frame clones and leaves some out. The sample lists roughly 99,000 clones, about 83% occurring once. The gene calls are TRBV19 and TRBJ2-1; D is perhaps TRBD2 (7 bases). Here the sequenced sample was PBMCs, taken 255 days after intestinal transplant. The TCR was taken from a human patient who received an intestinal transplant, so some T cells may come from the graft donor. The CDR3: CASSIVGGGNNNEQFF. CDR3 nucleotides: TGTGCCAGTAGTATAGTGGGAGGGGGGAATAACAATGAGCAGTTCTTC.